The clone carrying this T cell receptor (beta chain) was counted only a few times. Its specificity is not known. Germline V gene data show CDR1 as SGHRS and CDR2 as YFSETQ. The J segment lost 10 bases and the V segment lost 5 bases, leaving 6 bases of the junction unmatched. This CDR3 is 14 amino acids long. Library preparation for TCR beta used quantitative 5'-RACE with molecular barcodes. TCRdb re-derived calls from the 5' RACE reads in MiXCR, one entry per CDR3 protein. The sample gives about 90,000 distinct CDR3 sequences, around 30% of which show up once; 45% to 65% is in the top ten. The sample is drawn from a study of CD8 T cells in ankylosing spondylitis. Study observations and caveats: Disease-associated clonotypes exhibited CD8+ identity and were relatively infrequent in peripheral blood. Reportedly, significant enrichment of disease-linked clones occurred in matched ankylosing spondylitis synovial fluid. Existing reports had already noted some motif variants in reactive arthritis synovial fluid and blood.

Material: blood, either unsorted or a sorted T cell fraction (not recorded which). The TCR originated in a male donor with ankylosing spondylitis or in good health (not recorded which). The chain employs TRBV5-1 and TRBJ2-1; 13 nucleotides agree with TRBD2. CDR3 residues: CASRRTSGRNEQFF. CDR3 sequence (DNA): TGCGCCAGCAGAAGGACTAGCGGGAGAAACGAGCAGTTCTTC.